Shown below are 5 T cell receptor beta chains from a single sample sequenced in a study of CD8+ T cells in alopecia areata. The treatment: oral pan-JAK inhibitor, 5-10 mg twice daily. Investigators isolated RNA and reverse transcribed it into cDNA to act as the sequencing template. Sequencing was performed with immunoSEQ multiplex PCR; in TCRdb, only in-frame clones are kept and a portion is missing. The table lists a few hundred thousand clones, 66% of them singletons. Here the sequenced sample was CD4+ T cells sorted from blood, taken at week 44, from a patient treated with tofacitinib. These receptors all stem from a human donor with alopecia areata.

V usage is TRBV2 and J usage is TRBJ2-3; 12 bases line up with TRBD1. Germline V lookup: CDR1 SNHLY, CDR2 FYNNEI. V trimming: 6 bases; J trimming: 3 bases; junction bases outside the gene matches: 10. This CDR3 comprises 17 residues. The CDR3 coding sequence is TGTGCCAGCAGCTTGGGACAGGGGGCGAGAATTACAGATACGCAGTATTTT. Translation gives CASSLGQGARITDTQYF.

This clone came up a few times. V is TRBV4-3 and J is TRBJ2-2, with 7 bases fitting TRBD2. Germline lookup yields CDR1 LGHNA and CDR2 YSLEER. The V segment lost 0 bases and the J segment 5 bases; nucleotides outside the gene matches: 12. This CDR3 is built from 18 residues. The CDR3 nucleotides read TGCGCCAGCAGCCAAGACCTCGGGGGGAGCGATAGTACCGGGGAGCTGTTTTTT. Its translation is CASSQDLGGSDSTGELFF.

In its sample, this clone was seen a few times. The chain links TRBV6-1 to TRBJ1-5; D possibly corresponds to TRBD1 (6 bases). Germline V gene lookup returns CDR1 MNHNS and CDR2 SASEGT. The CDR3 has 12 residues. V was cut by 8 bases and J by 7 bases, with 12 bases left in between. As DNA, the CDR3 is TGTGCCAGCCCTAGGGGGAAACAGCCCCAGCATTTT. This gives the protein CASPRGKQPQHF.

There are a few counts of this clone. This same CDR3 is encoded by further DNA sequences in the sample. This chain connects TRBV29-1 to TRBJ2-3; D is ambiguous. With 1 base removed from V and 3 bases from J, the gap between germline ends came to 5 bases. Germline CDR1 reads SQVTM; CDR2 reads ANQGSEA. CDR3 length: 12 residues. CDR3 region: CSVEVGTDTQYF. DNA of the CDR3: TGCAGCGTTGAAGTAGGTACAGATACGCAGTATTTT.

The V and J genes are TRBV5-1 and TRBJ2-5; TRBD1 matches at 8 bases. This CDR3 has 16 residues. Unmatched junction bases numbered 11, after V lost 5 bases and J lost 2 bases. Germline CDR1 SGHRS, CDR2 YFSETQ. In DNA, the CDR3 is TGCGCCAGCAGTCCACAGACAGGGGCGAATCAAGAGACCCAGTACTTC. Residues: CASSPQTGANQETQYF.